This passage covers 3 T cell receptor beta chains from one sample sequenced in a study of T cells in Graves' hyperthyroidism and ophthalmopathy. TCR beta CDR3 regions were amplified from RNA transcripts. With the HTBI primer set, the TCR CDR3 went through a first round of RT-PCR. TCRdb recomputed calls from the multiplex PCR reads with MiXCR, one row per CDR3 protein. Of about 540,000 distinct CDR3 sequences listed, more than 45% are singletons. Sequences were obtained from peripheral blood or thyroid tissue (not recorded which). Source of these receptors: a woman younger than 35 with Graves' hyperthyroidism.

The chain has TRBV24-1 and TRBJ1-4; TRBD1 might be the D (5 bases). Germline V gene sequence: CDR1 KGHDR, CDR2 SFDVKD. Trimming took 3 bases from V and 8 from J, leaving 12 bases between them. The CDR3 covers 14 residues. The CDR3 DNA sequence: TGTGCCACCAGTGATCGGACCGGGGACGAAAAACTGTTTTTT. Protein sequence: CATSDRTGDEKLFF.

Details on this clonotype: A much larger clonotype is one base distant, so this may be a read error. V is TRBV24-1 and J is TRBJ2-5, with TRBD2 matching over 10 bases. The CDR3 extends over 16 amino acids. Germline CDR1 reads KGHDR; CDR2 reads SFDVKD. V shed 3 bases and J 11 bases; nucleotides not matched to a gene: 14. Here the CDR3 DNA reads TGTGCCACCAGTGATCCATGGGGGACTAGCGACAATGAGCAGTACTTC. Protein: CATSDPWGTSDNEQYF.

Here the CDR3 reads CAIRGQGYGYTF. The CDR3 nucleotides read TGTGCCATCAGGGGACAGGGGTATGGCTACACCTTC. The rearrangement joins TRBV10-3 to TRBJ1-2, with 10 bases aligning to TRBD1. This CDR3 has 12 amino acids. The V gene's germline CDR1 is ENHRY and CDR2 SYGVKD. V was clipped by 6 bases and J by 5 bases; unmatched bases: 0.